This T cell receptor beta chain was profiled in a study of shared clonotypes between healthy human individuals. Data came from immunoSEQ multiplex PCR; TCRdb stores just in-frame clones and leaves some out. The data contain just over 2,000,000 clones, 95% of them singletons. The CDR3 extends over 15 amino acids. Germline V CDR1 and CDR2: WNHNN, SYGVQD (reference sequence). The V gene end was trimmed by 5 bases and the J gene end by 7 bases; junction bases not matched to a gene: 10. Material: naive CD4+ T cells sorted from blood. The subset is: CD45RA+ positively selected. This TCR derives from a young man in good health. This sequence joins TRBV10-1 and TRBJ2-1, with 8 bases lining up with TRBD1. The CDR3 protein is CASSRSGTGVNEQFF. In DNA, the CDR3 is TGCGCCAGCAGTCGTTCCGGGACAGGTGTGAATGAGCAGTTCTTC.